This TCR beta chain derives from a study of cytotoxic CD8 clonotypes in ibrutinib-treated CLL. Some clones are missing from TCRdb's copy, which holds only in-frame ones; the method was immunoSEQ multiplex PCR. The data hold 200,000 to 250,000 clones, with more than 75% observed a single time. The CDR3 totals 15 residues. V was clipped by 7 bases and J by 5 bases, with 17 bases between them. The germline V gene has CDR1 ENHRY and CDR2 SYGVKD. This receptor was identified in a human donor with chronic lymphocytic leukemia. The chain employs TRBV10-3 and TRBJ2-2; tentative D call: TRBD1 (6 bases). Sequencing used PBMCs, obtained after 12 months of ibrutinib treatment. CDR3 region: CAINQQGGKTGELFF. DNA of the CDR3: TGTGCCATCAATCAACAGGGCGGAAAGACCGGGGAGCTGTTTTTT.